This TCR beta chain was recovered during a study of TIL therapy for anti-PD-1-resistant metastatic lung cancer. Study details: Half of patients were current or former smokers.

As regards this clone: What it recognizes is unknown. One end of the junction is discordant with germline, which a read error may explain.

CDR3 length: 11 amino acids. Germline CDR1 reads MDHEN; CDR2 reads SYDVKM. Study results and limitations: The baseline peripheral repertoire was partially replaced by infused TIL clonotypes that later decayed.

Time point given: pre-treatment sample, taken before nivolumab and TIL therapy. The libraries were made with immunoSEQ v3. The table came from immunoSEQ multiplex PCR; TCRdb's copy has only in-frame clones and leaves some out. This table has about 36,000 clones, 73% appearing once. This receptor was obtained from a person between 25 and 79 years old with non-small cell lung cancer. This sequence joins TRBV28 and TRBJ1-5; D remains unclear. The starting material was blood, obtained at baseline. The CDR3 protein is CASGFGQPQHF. CDR3 DNA sequence: TGTGCCAGCGGTTTTGGCCAGCCCCAGCATTTT.